This TCR beta chain was documented in a study of brain T cells in children with intractable seizures. This clone was counted once. Clones were sequenced by immunoSEQ multiplex PCR, and TCRdb holds only the in-frame ones, with some missing. The sample holds 75,000 to 80,000 clones; about 93% are singletons and the top ten take more than 1.5%. This clonotype was sampled from a boy under three years old with tuberous sclerosis and intractable seizures. The starting material was peripheral blood, obtained at surgery.

CDR3 in amino acids: CATSDPGTGGNEQFF. As DNA, the CDR3 is TGTGCCACCAGTGATCCGGGGACAGGGGGCAATGAGCAGTTCTTC. This chain links TRBV24-1 with TRBJ2-1; TRBD1 agrees at 11 bases. The CDR3 runs 15 residues. The J segment lost 6 bases and the V segment lost 3 bases, leaving 3 bases of the junction unmatched. CDR1 and CDR2 from the germline V gene are KGHDR and SFDVKD.